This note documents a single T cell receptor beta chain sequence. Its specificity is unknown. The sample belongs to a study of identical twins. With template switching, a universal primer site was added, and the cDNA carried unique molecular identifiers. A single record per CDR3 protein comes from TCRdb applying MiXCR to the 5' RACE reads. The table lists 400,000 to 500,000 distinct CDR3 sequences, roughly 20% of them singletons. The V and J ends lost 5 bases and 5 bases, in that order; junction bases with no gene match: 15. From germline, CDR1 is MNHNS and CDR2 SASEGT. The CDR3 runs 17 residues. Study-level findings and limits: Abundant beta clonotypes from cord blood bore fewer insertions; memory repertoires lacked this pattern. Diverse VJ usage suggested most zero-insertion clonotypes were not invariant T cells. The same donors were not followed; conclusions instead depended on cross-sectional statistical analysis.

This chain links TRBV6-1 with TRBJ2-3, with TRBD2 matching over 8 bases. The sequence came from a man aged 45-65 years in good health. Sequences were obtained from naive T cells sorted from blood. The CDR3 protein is CASSPVRVAGYRDTQYF. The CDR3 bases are TGTGCCAGCAGTCCCGTTCGAGTAGCGGGGTACCGAGATACGCAGTATTTT.